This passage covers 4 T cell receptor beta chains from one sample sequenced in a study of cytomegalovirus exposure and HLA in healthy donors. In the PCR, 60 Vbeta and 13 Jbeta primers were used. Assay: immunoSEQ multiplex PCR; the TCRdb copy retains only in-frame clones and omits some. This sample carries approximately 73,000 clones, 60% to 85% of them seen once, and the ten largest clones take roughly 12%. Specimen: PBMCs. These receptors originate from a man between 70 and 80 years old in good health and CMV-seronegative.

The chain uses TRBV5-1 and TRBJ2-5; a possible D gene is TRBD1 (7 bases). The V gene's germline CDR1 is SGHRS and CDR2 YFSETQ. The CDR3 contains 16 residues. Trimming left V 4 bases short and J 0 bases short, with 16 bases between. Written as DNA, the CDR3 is TGCGCCAGCAGCCCCGGGGCAGGGGGGTACCAAGAGACCCAGTACTTC. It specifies CASSPGAGGYQETQYF.

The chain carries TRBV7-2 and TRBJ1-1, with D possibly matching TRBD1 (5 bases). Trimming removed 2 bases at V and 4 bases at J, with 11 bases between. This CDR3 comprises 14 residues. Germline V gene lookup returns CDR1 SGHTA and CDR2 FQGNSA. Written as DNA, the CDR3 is TGTGCCAGCAGCTTACAGGGAGGTTCCACTGAAGCTTTCTTT. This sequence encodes CASSLQGGSTEAFF.

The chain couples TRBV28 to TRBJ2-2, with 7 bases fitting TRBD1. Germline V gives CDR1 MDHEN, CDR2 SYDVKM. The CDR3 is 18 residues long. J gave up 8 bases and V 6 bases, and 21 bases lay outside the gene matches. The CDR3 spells CASSPTWAGTVGFGELFF. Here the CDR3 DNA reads TGTGCCAGCAGCCCTACGTGGGCCGGGACAGTGGGTTTTGGGGAGCTGTTTTTT.

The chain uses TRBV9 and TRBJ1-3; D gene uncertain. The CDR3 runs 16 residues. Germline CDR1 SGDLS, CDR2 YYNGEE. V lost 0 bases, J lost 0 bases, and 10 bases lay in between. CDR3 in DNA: TGTGCCAGCAGCGTAGCGATAGGGAGCTCTGGAAACACCATATATTTT. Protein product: CASSVAIGSSGNTIYF.